A selection of T cell receptor beta chains follows, all from one sample in a study of T cells in localized non-small cell lung cancer. TCRdb keeps only in-frame clones here, not all; method: immunoSEQ multiplex PCR. The sample includes under 50,000 clones, more than 80% seen only once; the top ten take around 5.6%. This sample comprised peripheral blood mononuclear cells, obtained before any cancer treatment. These receptors all come from a male donor at least 60 years old with stage II lung adenocarcinoma. Each CDR3 is given with its conserved first and last residue. Fields, in order: clone size, D gene, J gene, V gene, CDR3 protein, CDR3 DNA. A D gene is named only where the DNA matches it firmly. Not all rows give a size; the values are once, few, many and, for expanded clones, a class.

clone_size: .
d_call: .
j_call: TRBJ1-1
v_call: TRBV21-1
cdr3_aa: CASGDLLRDPAFF
cdr3_nt: TGTGCCAGCGGGGACCTATTACGTGATCCGGCTTTCTTT

clone_size: .
d_call: .
j_call: TRBJ1-5
v_call: TRBV7-2
cdr3_aa: CASSLESNQPQHF
cdr3_nt: TGTGCCAGCAGCTTAGAGAGCAATCAGCCCCAGCATTTT

clone_size: .
d_call: TRBD2
j_call: TRBJ2-2
v_call: TRBV28
cdr3_aa: CATREGGRDAGELFF
cdr3_nt: TGTGCCACCAGAGAGGGAGGGCGGGATGCCGGGGAGCTGTTTTTT

clone_size: .
d_call: .
j_call: TRBJ2-7
v_call: TRBV7-9
cdr3_aa: CASSSVEEQYF
cdr3_nt: TGTGCCAGCAGCTCTGTTGAGGAGCAGTACTTC

clone_size: .
d_call: TRBD1
j_call: TRBJ1-1
v_call: TRBV6-5
cdr3_aa: CASRSRQGAFTEAFF
cdr3_nt: TGTGCCAGCAGATCCAGACAGGGGGCTTTCACTGAAGCTTTCTTT

clone_size: .
d_call: TRBD2
j_call: TRBJ2-7
v_call: TRBV18
cdr3_aa: CASSTGLAGISYEQYF
cdr3_nt: TGTGCCAGCTCTACGGGACTAGCGGGGATCTCCTACGAGCAGTACTTC

clone_size: few
d_call: TRBD1
j_call: TRBJ2-5
v_call: TRBV6-1
cdr3_aa: CASSEVGTGWETQYF
cdr3_nt: TGTGCCAGCAGTGAAGTTGGGACAGGTTGGGAGACCCAGTACTTC

clone_size: .
d_call: .
j_call: TRBJ2-1
v_call: TRBV7-2
cdr3_aa: CASSLMIGGSEGNEQFF
cdr3_nt: TGTGCCAGCAGCTTGATGATTGGGGGTAGCGAGGGGAATGAGCAGTTCTTC

clone_size: .
d_call: .
j_call: TRBJ2-5
v_call: TRBV7-6
cdr3_aa: CASSPTNFGETQYF
cdr3_nt: TGTGCCAGCAGCCCAACGAACTTTGGGGAGACCCAGTACTTC

clone_size: once
d_call: .
j_call: TRBJ1-1
v_call: TRBV30
cdr3_aa: CAWRTGDNTEAFF
cdr3_nt: TGTGCCTGGAGAACTGGGGACAACACTGAAGCTTTCTTT

clone_size: .
d_call: .
j_call: TRBJ1-5
v_call: TRBV7-9
cdr3_aa: CASSLGTGNQPQHF
cdr3_nt: TGTGCCAGCAGCTTAGGGACAGGCAATCAGCCCCAGCATTTT

clone_size: .
d_call: .
j_call: TRBJ1-3
v_call: TRBV11-3
cdr3_aa: CASSLRGTGNTIYF
cdr3_nt: TGTGCCAGCAGCTTACGGGGTACTGGAAACACCATATATTTT

clone_size: .
d_call: .
j_call: TRBJ1-2
v_call: TRBV30
cdr3_aa: CAWSVTAGGYTF
cdr3_nt: TGTGCCTGGAGTGTAACCGCGGGTGGCTACACCTTC

clone_size: .
d_call: .
j_call: TRBJ1-5
v_call: TRBV9
cdr3_aa: CASSVDGSNQPQHF
cdr3_nt: TGTGCCAGCAGCGTAGACGGTAGCAATCAGCCCCAGCATTTT

clone_size: .
d_call: .
j_call: TRBJ2-3
v_call: TRBV5-1
cdr3_aa: CASSAQGGGDTQYF
cdr3_nt: TGCGCCAGCAGCGCCCAAGGAGGCGGGGATACGCAGTATTTT

clone_size: .
d_call: .
j_call: TRBJ2-7
v_call: TRBV5-1
cdr3_aa: CASSSLGVEQYF
cdr3_nt: TGCGCCAGCAGCTCCTTAGGAGTCGAGCAGTACTTC

clone_size: .
d_call: TRBD1
j_call: TRBJ2-1
v_call: TRBV7-9
cdr3_aa: CASSLWTGDNEQFF
cdr3_nt: TGTGCCAGCAGCTTGTGGACAGGTGACAATGAGCAGTTCTTC

clone_size: .
d_call: .
j_call: TRBJ1-2
v_call: TRBV16
cdr3_aa: CASSPNRVGYGYTF
cdr3_nt: TGTGCCAGCAGCCCAAACAGGGTTGGGTATGGCTACACCTTC

clone_size: .
d_call: TRBD2
j_call: TRBJ2-1
v_call: TRBV29-1
cdr3_aa: CSVSAGTTVHEQFF
cdr3_nt: TGCAGCGTTTCAGCGGGAACGACAGTTCATGAGCAGTTCTTC

clone_size: .
d_call: TRBD2
j_call: TRBJ2-3
v_call: TRBV7-9
cdr3_aa: CASSSWEGLAAYEDTQYF
cdr3_nt: TGTGCCAGCAGCTCCTGGGAAGGACTAGCGGCCTATGAGGATACGCAGTATTTT

clone_size: .
d_call: .
j_call: TRBJ1-5
v_call: TRBV6-1
cdr3_aa: CAGSEWTAASNQPQHF
cdr3_nt: TGTGCCGGCAGTGAGTGGACGGCCGCCTCCAATCAGCCCCAGCATTTT

clone_size: .
d_call: TRBD1
j_call: TRBJ2-7
v_call: TRBV5-1
cdr3_aa: CASSLGGGKYYEQYF
cdr3_nt: TGCGCCAGCAGCTTGGGAGGGGGCAAGTACTACGAGCAGTACTTC

clone_size: .
d_call: .
j_call: TRBJ1-4
v_call: TRBV25-1
cdr3_aa: CASIAPFGKLFF
cdr3_nt: TGTGCCAGCATCGCCCCTTTTGGAAAACTGTTTTTT

clone_size: .
d_call: TRBD1
j_call: TRBJ2-3
v_call: TRBV5-1
cdr3_aa: CASARDPQGVTDTQYF
cdr3_nt: TGCGCCAGCGCTAGGGACCCTCAGGGGGTGACAGATACGCAGTATTTT

clone_size: .
d_call: .
j_call: TRBJ2-5
v_call: TRBV12-2
cdr3_aa: CASRVAEETQYF
cdr3_nt: TGTGCAAGTCGGGTCGCCGAAGAGACCCAGTACTTC

clone_size: .
d_call: TRBD1
j_call: TRBJ2-1
v_call: TRBV19
cdr3_aa: CASSIDRGSGEQFF
cdr3_nt: TGTGCCAGTAGTATAGACAGGGGGTCGGGTGAGCAGTTCTTC

clone_size: .
d_call: .
j_call: TRBJ2-1
v_call: TRBV7-9
cdr3_aa: CASSLEGGKEQFF
cdr3_nt: TGTGCCAGCAGCTTAGAGGGGGGGAAGGAGCAGTTCTTC

clone_size: .
d_call: .
j_call: TRBJ1-1
v_call: TRBV6-6
cdr3_aa: CASSYRVYGTEAFF
cdr3_nt: TGTGCCAGCAGTTACAGGGTCTATGGCACTGAAGCTTTCTTT

clone_size: .
d_call: TRBD1
j_call: TRBJ1-2
v_call: TRBV6-5
cdr3_aa: CASRYGTGGAGGYTF
cdr3_nt: TGTGCCAGCAGATATGGGACAGGGGGCGCGGGGGGCTACACCTTC

clone_size: few
d_call: TRBD2
j_call: TRBJ2-7
v_call: TRBV28
cdr3_aa: CASSDNSGRLREQYF
cdr3_nt: TGTGCCAGCAGTGACAATAGCGGGAGGCTTCGCGAGCAGTACTTC

clone_size: once
d_call: .
j_call: TRBJ2-1
v_call: TRBV5-6
cdr3_aa: CASSSKTLGAYNEQFF
cdr3_nt: TGTGCCAGCAGTTCGAAGACCCTTGGCGCCTACAATGAGCAGTTCTTC

clone_size: .
d_call: .
j_call: TRBJ2-2
v_call: TRBV2
cdr3_aa: CASSPTRTGELFF
cdr3_nt: TGTGCCAGCAGTCCAACTAGGACCGGGGAGCTGTTTTTT

clone_size: .
d_call: .
j_call: TRBJ1-5
v_call: TRBV18
cdr3_aa: CATRELLGQPQHF
cdr3_nt: TGTGCCACCAGGGAGCTTCTTGGTCAGCCCCAGCATTTT

clone_size: .
d_call: TRBD2
j_call: TRBJ2-1
v_call: TRBV19
cdr3_aa: CASSIGAGTSDYNEQFF
cdr3_nt: TGTGCCAGTAGTATAGGTGCCGGGACTAGCGATTACAATGAGCAGTTCTTC

clone_size: .
d_call: .
j_call: TRBJ2-7
v_call: TRBV5-5
cdr3_aa: CASSLKNRNEQYF
cdr3_nt: TGTGCCAGCAGCTTGAAGAACCGGAACGAGCAGTACTTC

clone_size: few
d_call: .
j_call: TRBJ1-1
v_call: TRBV27
cdr3_aa: CASRPQGFTEAFF
cdr3_nt: TGTGCCAGCCGCCCTCAGGGCTTCACTGAAGCTTTCTTT

clone_size: .
d_call: TRBD1
j_call: TRBJ2-7
v_call: TRBV6-5
cdr3_aa: CASSYRTGLSYEQYF
cdr3_nt: TGTGCCAGCAGTTACAGGACAGGCCTCTCCTACGAGCAGTACTTC

clone_size: .
d_call: .
j_call: TRBJ2-3
v_call: TRBV11-2
cdr3_aa: CASSFQAPSTDTQYF
cdr3_nt: TGTGCCAGCAGCTTCCAGGCGCCAAGCACAGATACGCAGTATTTT

clone_size: .
d_call: .
j_call: TRBJ1-2
v_call: TRBV7-6
cdr3_aa: CASSPASGLGGYTF
cdr3_nt: TGTGCCAGCAGCCCGGCCTCAGGGTTGGGTGGCTACACCTTC

clone_size: .
d_call: .
j_call: TRBJ1-2
v_call: TRBV28
cdr3_aa: CASRYPGGTSNYGYTF
cdr3_nt: TGTGCCAGCAGATACCCCGGCGGAACGTCTAACTATGGCTACACCTTC

clone_size: .
d_call: .
j_call: TRBJ2-2
v_call: TRBV5-4
cdr3_aa: CASSLGGAGTGELFF
cdr3_nt: TGTGCCAGCAGCCTAGGGGGAGCAGGAACCGGGGAGCTGTTTTTT

clone_size: .
d_call: TRBD1
j_call: TRBJ2-4
v_call: TRBV6-1
cdr3_aa: CASRAERDRGNIQYF
cdr3_nt: TGTGCCAGCAGGGCCGAACGGGACAGGGGCAACATTCAGTACTTC

clone_size: .
d_call: TRBD1
j_call: TRBJ1-4
v_call: TRBV7-2
cdr3_aa: CASSYRGMREKLFF
cdr3_nt: TGTGCCAGCAGCTACAGGGGAATGCGGGAAAAACTGTTTTTT

clone_size: .
d_call: .
j_call: TRBJ1-2
v_call: TRBV28
cdr3_aa: CASSLNGNYGYTF
cdr3_nt: TGTGCCAGCAGTTTGAACGGGAACTATGGCTACACCTTC

clone_size: .
d_call: .
j_call: TRBJ1-3
v_call: TRBV5-1
cdr3_aa: CASRYDSRDSGNTIYF
cdr3_nt: TGCGCCAGCAGATACGACAGCCGTGACTCTGGAAACACCATATATTTT

clone_size: .
d_call: .
j_call: TRBJ2-5
v_call: TRBV11-3
cdr3_aa: CASSLFEEQYF
cdr3_nt: TGTGCCAGCAGCCTTTTTGAGGAGCAGTACTTC